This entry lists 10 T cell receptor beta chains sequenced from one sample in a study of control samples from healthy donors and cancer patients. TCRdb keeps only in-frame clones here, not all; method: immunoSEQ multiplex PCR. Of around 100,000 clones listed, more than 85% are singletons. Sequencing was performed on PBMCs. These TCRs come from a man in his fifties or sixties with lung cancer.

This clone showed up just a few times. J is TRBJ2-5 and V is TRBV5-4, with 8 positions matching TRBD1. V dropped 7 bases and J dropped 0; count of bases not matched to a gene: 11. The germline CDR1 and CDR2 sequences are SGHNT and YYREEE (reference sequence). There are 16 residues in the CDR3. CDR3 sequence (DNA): TGTGCCAGCGACCCTGGGCAGGGGGCGTACCAAGAGACCCAGTACTTC. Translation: CASDPGQGAYQETQYF.

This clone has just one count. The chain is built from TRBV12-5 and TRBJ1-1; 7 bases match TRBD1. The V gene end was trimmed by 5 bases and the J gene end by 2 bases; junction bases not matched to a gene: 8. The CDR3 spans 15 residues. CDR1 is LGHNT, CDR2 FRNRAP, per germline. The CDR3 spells CASGPGQPFNTEAFF. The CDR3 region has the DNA TGTGCTAGTGGTCCGGGACAGCCTTTTAACACTGAAGCTTTCTTT.

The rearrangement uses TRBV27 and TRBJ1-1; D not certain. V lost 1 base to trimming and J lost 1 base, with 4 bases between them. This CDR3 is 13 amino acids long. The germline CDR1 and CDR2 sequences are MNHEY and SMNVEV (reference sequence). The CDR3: CASSLWGNTEAFF. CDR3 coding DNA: TGTGCCAGCAGTTTATGGGGGAACACTGAAGCTTTCTTT.

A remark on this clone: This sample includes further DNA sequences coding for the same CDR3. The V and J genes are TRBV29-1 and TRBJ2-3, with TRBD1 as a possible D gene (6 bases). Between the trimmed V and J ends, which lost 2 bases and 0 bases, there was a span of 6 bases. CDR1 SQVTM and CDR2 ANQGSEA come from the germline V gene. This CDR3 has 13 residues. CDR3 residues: CSVETGSTDTQYF. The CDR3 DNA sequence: TGCAGCGTTGAAACAGGGAGCACAGATACGCAGTATTTT.

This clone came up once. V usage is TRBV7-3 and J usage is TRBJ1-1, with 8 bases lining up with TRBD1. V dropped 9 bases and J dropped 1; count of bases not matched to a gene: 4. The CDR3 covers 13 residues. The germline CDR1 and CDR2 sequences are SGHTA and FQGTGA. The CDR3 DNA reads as TGTGCCAGGTGGACAGGGTCGAACACTGAAGCTTTCTTT. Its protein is CARWTGSNTEAFF.

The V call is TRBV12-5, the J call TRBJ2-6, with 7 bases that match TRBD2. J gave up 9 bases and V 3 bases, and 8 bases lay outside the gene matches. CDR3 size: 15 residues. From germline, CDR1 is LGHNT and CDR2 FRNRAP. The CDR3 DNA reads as TGTGCTAGTGGTTTAGCGGGACTTGTAGTCAACGTCCTGACTTTC. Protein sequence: CASGLAGLVVNVLTF.

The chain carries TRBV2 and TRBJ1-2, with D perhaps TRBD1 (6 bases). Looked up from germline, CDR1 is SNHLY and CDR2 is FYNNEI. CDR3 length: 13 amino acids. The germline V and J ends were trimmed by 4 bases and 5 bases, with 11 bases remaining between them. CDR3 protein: CASSAGGAYGYTF. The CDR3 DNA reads TGTGCCAGCAGTGCGGGGGGCGCGTATGGCTACACCTTC.

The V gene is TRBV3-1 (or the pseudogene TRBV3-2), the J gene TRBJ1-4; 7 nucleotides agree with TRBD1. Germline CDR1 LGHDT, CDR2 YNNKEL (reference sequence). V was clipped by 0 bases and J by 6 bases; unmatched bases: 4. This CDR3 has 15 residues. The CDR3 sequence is CASSQERQGDEKLFF. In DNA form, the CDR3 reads TGTGCCAGCAGCCAAGAGAGACAGGGCGATGAAAAACTGTTTTTT.

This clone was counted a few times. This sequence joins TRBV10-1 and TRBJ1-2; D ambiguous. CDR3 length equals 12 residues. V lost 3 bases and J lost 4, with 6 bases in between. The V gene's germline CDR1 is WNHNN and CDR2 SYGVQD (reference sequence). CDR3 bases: TGCGCCAGCAGTGACTCAAGCTATGGCTACACCTTC. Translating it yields CASSDSSYGYTF.

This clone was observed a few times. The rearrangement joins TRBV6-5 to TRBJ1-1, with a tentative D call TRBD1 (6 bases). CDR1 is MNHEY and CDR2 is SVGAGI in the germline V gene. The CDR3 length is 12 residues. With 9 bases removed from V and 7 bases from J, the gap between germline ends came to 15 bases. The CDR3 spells CASAGRGSEAFF. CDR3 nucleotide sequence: TGTGCCAGTGCAGGCAGGGGAAGTGAAGCTTTCTTT.